These 21 T cell receptor beta chains came from one sample sequenced in a study of T cell responses to AZD1222 COVID-19 vaccine. Measured with immunoSEQ multiplex PCR; TCRdb has only the in-frame clones, and not every one. The data contain approximately 89,000 clones, about 89% of them singletons. The sample here was peripheral blood, taken on day 0 of MenACWY control vaccination. The source of these receptors is an adult in good health.

V is TRBV7-9 and J is TRBJ1-2; tentatively, D is TRBD1 (5 bases). V lost 6 bases and J 3 bases, leaving 11 bases between the germline ends. The germline CDR1 and CDR2 sequences are SEHNR and FQNEAQ (reference sequence). CDR3 size: 13 residues. Here the CDR3 DNA reads TGTGCCAGCAGTTCGTGGGGGGACTATGGCTACACCTTC. As protein: CASSSWGDYGYTF.

This rearrangement joins TRBV11-2 to TRBJ1-2; 11 bases align to TRBD1. With 3 bases clipped from V and 8 bases from J, the junction kept 14 bases outside the gene matches. Germline-derived CDR1 and CDR2 are SGHAT and FQNNGV. The CDR3 sequence is 17 residues long. The chain's CDR3 is CASSFNRDRGKYGGYTF. The CDR3, as DNA: TGTGCCAGCAGCTTCAACCGGGACAGGGGGAAATATGGGGGCTACACCTTC.

This rearrangement joins TRBV2 to TRBJ2-7; 9 bases map to TRBD2. Germline V lookup: CDR1 SNHLY, CDR2 FYNNEI. V gave up 10 bases and J gave up 6 bases; unmatched junction bases: 13. CDR3 size: 14 residues. The CDR3 region has the DNA TGTGCCACTTCCCGGTCAGGACTAGCGTTCGAGCAGTACTTC. Translating it yields CATSRSGLAFEQYF.

This rearrangement joins TRBV19 to TRBJ2-1; D is uncertain. The CDR3 length is 14 residues. Germline assignment: CDR1 LNHDA and CDR2 SQIVND (reference sequence). Trimming cost V 4 bases and J 5 bases, with 12 bases left between them. The CDR3 here is CASSNYARDNEQFF. The CDR3 DNA is TGTGCCAGTAGTAACTACGCTAGGGACAATGAGCAGTTCTTC.

The V and J genes are TRBV18 and TRBJ2-3; 10 nucleotides match TRBD2. The V gene's germline CDR1 is KGHSH and CDR2 LQKENI. After removal of 3 bases from V and 3 bases from J, the junction contained 3 bases not matched to a gene. The CDR3 spans 15 residues. CDR3 sequence reads: CASSPSGGSTDTQYF. The CDR3 nucleotides are TGTGCCAGCTCACCTAGCGGGGGGAGTACAGATACGCAGTATTTT. The complete variable domain, with remaining parts taken from reference TRBV18 and TRBJ2-3, reads NAGVMQNPRHLVRRRGQEARLRCSPMKGHSHVYWYRQLPEEGLKFMVYLQKENIIDESGMPKERFSAEFPKEGPSILRIQQVVRGDSAAYFCASSPSGGSTDTQYFGPGTRLTVL.

The V gene is TRBV19, the J gene TRBJ1-1; D unclear. This CDR3 is 12 amino acids long. Germline values: CDR1 LNHDA, CDR2 SQIVND (reference sequence). Deletions cut 6 bases from V and 2 bases from J, with 7 bases between. Here the CDR3 reads CASSYPNTEAFF. For the CDR3, the DNA is TGTGCCAGTAGCTACCCCAACACTGAAGCTTTCTTT.

V gene TRBV6-5 combines with J gene TRBJ2-7; TRBD2 agrees at 13 bases. CDR1 is MNHEY and CDR2 is SVGAGI in the germline V gene. V was pared by 5 bases and J by 8 bases, with 9 bases of the junction left unmatched. This CDR3 contains 15 residues. The CDR3 DNA sequence: TGTGCCAGCAGTAGCCCCGGGACTAGCGGGATTAAGCAGTACTTC. Translation: CASSSPGTSGIKQYF.

V usage is TRBV5-6 and J usage is TRBJ1-3; D gene uncertain. V was trimmed by 0 bases and J by 3 bases, leaving 4 bases between them. Germline lookup yields CDR1 SGHDT and CDR2 YYEEEE. The CDR3 length is 13 residues. DNA for the CDR3: TGTGCCAGCAGCTTGGCCAGTGGAAACACCATATATTTT. Translation: CASSLASGNTIYF. Supplemented by reference TRBV5-6 and TRBJ1-3, the full variable domain reads DAGVTQSPTHLIKTRGQQVTLRCSPKSGHDTVSWYQQALGQGPQFIFQYYEEEERQRGNFPDRFSGHQFPNYSSELNVNALLLGDSALYLCASSLASGNTIYFGEGSWLTVV.

This chain links TRBV27 with TRBJ2-1, with D perhaps being TRBD1 or TRBD2 (5 bases each). V gave up 3 bases and J gave up 7 bases, with 10 bases separating them. This CDR3 has 13 residues. Germline loops: CDR1 MNHEY, CDR2 SMNVEV (reference sequence). Written as DNA, the CDR3 is TGTGCCAGCAGTTTGGGACCAGCTAATGAGCAGTTCTTC. Translated, it gives CASSLGPANEQFF.

The chain is built from TRBV18 and TRBJ2-7; 11 bases align to TRBD2. After removal of 3 bases from V and 3 bases from J, the junction contained 4 bases not matched to a gene. The CDR3 is 15 amino acids. Germline assignment: CDR1 KGHSH and CDR2 LQKENI. CDR3 DNA: TGTGCCAGCTCACCGGGGACTAGCGGATACTACGAGCAGTACTTC. The encoded protein is CASSPGTSGYYEQYF.

The rearrangement uses TRBV6-2 or TRBV6-3 and TRBJ2-7, with TRBD2 matching 13 bases. V lost 6 bases and J lost 1; bases outside the gene matches: 9. Germline V lookup: CDR1 MNHEY, CDR2 SVGEGT. This CDR3 has 17 amino acids. The CDR3 bases are TGTGCCAGCAGCCCAGGGACTAGCGGGATCATATCCTACGAGCAGTACTTC. Encoded protein: CASSPGTSGIISYEQYF.

This chain joins TRBV28 and TRBJ1-5, with 11 bases aligning to TRBD1. The CDR3 extends over 18 amino acids. Germline V gene lookup returns CDR1 MDHEN and CDR2 SYDVKM. The V gene end was trimmed by 6 bases and the J gene end by 0 bases; junction bases not matched to a gene: 10. The CDR3 DNA reads TGTGCCAGCAGGACCGGGACAGGGGGGGGGTATAGCAATCAGCCCCAGCATTTT. It is translated as CASRTGTGGGYSNQPQHF.

The gene calls are TRBV12-3 or TRBV12-4 and TRBJ2-5, with a tentative D call TRBD2 (7 bases). CDR3 length: 13 residues. V was trimmed by 5 bases and J by 4 bases, leaving 11 bases between them. This CDR3 is CASSRGGGETQYF. DNA for the CDR3: TGTGCCAGCAGTCGAGGGGGGGGAGAGACCCAGTACTTC.

The genes are TRBV4-1 and TRBJ1-2; no firm D call. The germline CDR1 and CDR2 sequences are MGHRA and YSYEKL. The CDR3 totals 16 residues. Deletions cut 1 base from V and 8 bases from J, with 20 bases between. The CDR3 nucleotides are TGCGCCAGCAGCCAAGTGTTATTGGGTTTGGGTGGGGGCTACACCTTC. Translated, it gives CASSQVLLGLGGGYTF.

In its sample, this clone was seen once. This chain links TRBV6-6 with TRBJ1-4, with D unclear. There are 13 residues in the CDR3. Germline V gene lookup returns CDR1 MNHNY and CDR2 SVGAGI (reference sequence). The V gene lost 0 bases and the J gene lost 7 bases, with 6 bases spanning the gap. CDR3 DNA sequence: TGTGCCAGCAGTTACTCGCAGCTTGAAAAACTGTTTTTT. It is translated as CASSYSQLEKLFF.

This clone was seen a handful of times. Germline is not matched at one junction end, which may reflect a read error. The genes are TRBV7-7 and TRBJ2-6; D is tentatively TRBD1 or TRBD2 (5 bases each). CDR1 is SSHAT, CDR2 FNYEAQ, per germline (reference sequence). The CDR3 has 16 residues. The CDR3 DNA reads as TGTGCTAGCAGCCCTATGGTGGGGGCTGGGGCCAACGTCCTGACTTTC. It encodes CASSPMVGAGANVLTF. Supplemented by reference TRBV7-7 and TRBJ2-6, the full variable domain reads GAGVSQSPRYKVTKRGQDVTLRCDPISSHATLYWYQQALGQGPEFLTYFNYEAQPDKSGLPSDRFSAERPEGSISTLTIQRTEQRDSAMYRCASSPMVGAGANVLTFGAGSRLTVL.

The V and J genes are TRBV28 and TRBJ2-2, with TRBD2 matching over 7 bases. J was trimmed by 2 bases and V by 7 bases; bases with no gene match: 10. The CDR3 runs to 16 residues. Germline V CDR1 and CDR2: MDHEN, SYDVKM. CDR3 amino acids: CASIHTGTTNTGELFF. The CDR3 DNA reads as TGTGCCAGCATACACACCGGGACTACCAACACCGGGGAGCTGTTTTTT.

The chain combines TRBV7-9 with TRBJ2-1; TRBD2 agrees at 7 bases. Germline V gene data show CDR1 as SEHNR and CDR2 as FQNEAQ (reference sequence). The V and J ends lost 5 bases and 4 bases, in that order; junction bases with no gene match: 14. This CDR3 has 17 amino acids. The CDR3 sequence is CASSPKRRLAVYNEQFF. The CDR3 coding sequence is TGTGCCAGCAGCCCAAAACGCCGGCTAGCGGTTTACAATGAGCAGTTCTTC.

This chain joins TRBV6-2 or TRBV6-3 and TRBJ2-1, with D possibly matching TRBD2 (6 bases). The V end was cut by 6 bases, the J end by 9 bases, with 18 bases between. In germline, CDR1 is MNHEY, CDR2 SVGEGT. This CDR3 has 14 amino acids. DNA for the CDR3: TGTGCCAGCAGCCAAGGACTACGTAACGGTGAGCAGTTCTTC. Translating gives CASSQGLRNGEQFF.

This clone has just a few counts. The CDR3 is CASTSTGELFF. CDR3 coding DNA: TGTGCCAGTACTAGCACCGGGGAGCTGTTTTTT. The chain recombines TRBV3-1 (or the pseudogene TRBV3-2) with TRBJ2-2, with D possibly TRBD2 on 5 matching bases. This CDR3 contains 11 residues. Germline V gives CDR1 LGHDT, CDR2 YNNKEL (reference sequence). The germline V and J ends were trimmed by 9 bases and 4 bases, with 6 bases remaining between them.

The chain uses TRBV4-1 and TRBJ2-7, with 7 bases that match TRBD2. V dropped 0 bases and J dropped 0; count of bases not matched to a gene: 8. Germline V gene lookup returns CDR1 MGHRA and CDR2 YSYEKL. CDR3 length: 17 amino acids. The CDR3: CASSQDRGGRLSYEQYF. In DNA form, the CDR3 reads TGCGCCAGCAGCCAAGATCGGGGAGGGAGACTCTCCTACGAGCAGTACTTC.